Listed below are T cell receptor beta chains from one sample, sequenced in a study of cytomegalovirus exposure and HLA in healthy donors. Clones were sequenced by immunoSEQ multiplex PCR, and TCRdb holds only the in-frame ones, with some missing. This sample yields 120,000 to 150,000 clones, of which about 79% are seen a single time; around 4.1% belongs to the top ten. The source material was PBMCs. The receptors come from a man aged 35 to 55 in good health and CMV-seropositive. Both conserved end residues are part of each CDR3. A D gene is named only where the DNA matches it firmly. Size values are once, few and many counts, or a class for expanded clones, and some rows have none.

J | V | D | size | CDR3 | DNA
TRBJ2-1 | TRBV2 | NA | NA | CASSGGEYNEQFF | TGTGCCAGCAGTGGAGGTGAATACAATGAGCAGTTCTTC
TRBJ1-5 | TRBV2 | NA | NA | CASSVWANQPQHF | TGTGCCAGCAGTGTCTGGGCCAATCAGCCCCAGCATTTT
TRBJ1-2 | TRBV18 | NA | NA | CASSPMAGQGDYTF | TGTGCCAGCTCACCAATGGCAGGGCAGGGTGACTACACCTTC
TRBJ2-7 | TRBV5-1 | TRBD2 | NA | CASSPNQRGGRYEQYF | TGCGCCAGCAGCCCCAACCAGCGGGGGGGCCGTTACGAGCAGTACTTC
TRBJ2-1 | TRBV7-3 | TRBD1 | NA | CASSQTVGQGYNEQFF | TGTGCCAGCAGCCAAACAGTGGGACAGGGCTACAATGAGCAGTTCTTC
TRBJ2-7 | TRBV4-1 | TRBD1 | NA | CASSQMDRGRRVHYEQYF | TGCGCCAGCAGCCAGATGGACAGGGGGCGCCGCGTTCACTACGAGCAGTACTTC
TRBJ2-1 | TRBV29-1 | TRBD2 | few | CSAEGLARGEQFF | TGCAGCGCTGAGGGACTAGCGAGGGGTGAGCAGTTCTTC
TRBJ1-1 | TRBV4-3 | NA | NA | CASSHQEGTEAFF | TGCGCCAGCAGCCATCAAGAGGGCACTGAAGCTTTCTTT
TRBJ2-7 | TRBV19 | NA | NA | CASGAGVLTSYEQYF | TGTGCCAGTGGAGCGGGCGTCCTGACCTCCTACGAGCAGTACTTC
TRBJ1-4 | TRBV7-8 | NA | NA | CASSLGRGWANEKLFF | TGTGCCAGCAGCTTAGGGCGGGGTTGGGCTAATGAAAAACTGTTTTTT
TRBJ1-2 | TRBV30 | NA | NA | CAWAGGTYGYTF | TGTGCCTGGGCGGGGGGCACCTATGGCTACACCTTC
TRBJ2-3 | TRBV7-9 | TRBD2 | NA | CASSLGARTRADTQYF | TGTGCCAGCAGCTTAGGTGCCAGGACTAGGGCAGATACGCAGTATTTT
TRBJ2-7 | TRBV2 | NA | NA | CASSIRGSYEQYF | TGTGCCAGCAGCATCAGGGGCTCCTACGAGCAGTACTTC
TRBJ2-1 | TRBV2 | NA | few | CASSEDSWDNEQFF | TGTGCCAGCAGTGAGGACTCTTGGGATAATGAGCAGTTCTTC
TRBJ1-2 | TRBV7-9 | TRBD1 | NA | CASSLRPRDRGYGYTF | TGTGCCAGCAGCTTACGACCGCGGGACAGGGGCTATGGCTACACCTTC
TRBJ1-4 | TRBV25-1 | NA | NA | CASRTWEEGEKLFF | TGTGCCAGCAGGACTTGGGAAGAGGGTGAAAAACTGTTTTTT
TRBJ2-5 | TRBV5-1 | TRBD1 | NA | CASSPGQVGQETQYF | TGCGCCAGCAGCCCGGGACAGGTTGGCCAAGAGACCCAGTACTTC
TRBJ2-5 | TRBV7-9 | TRBD1 | NA | CASSTGTGHRETQYF | TGTGCCAGCTCCACAGGGACAGGTCATCGGGAGACCCAGTACTTC
TRBJ2-5 | TRBV11-2 | NA | once | CASSLELAKETQYF | TGTGCCAGCAGCTTAGAGCTAGCTAAAGAGACCCAGTACTTC
TRBJ2-1 | TRBV18 | NA | NA | CASSPMELQFF | TGTGCCAGCTCACCTATGGAGCTGCAGTTCTTC
TRBJ1-2 | TRBV13 | NA | NA | CASSLGSGFYGYTF | TGTGCCAGCAGCTTAGGGTCGGGATTTTATGGCTACACCTTC
TRBJ1-5 | TRBV18 | NA | NA | CASSPQDRLGKPQHF | TGTGCCAGCTCACCACAAGACAGGCTTGGAAAGCCCCAGCATTTT
TRBJ2-3 | TRBV7-9 | TRBD1 | few | CASSDRAYGTDTQYF | TGTGCCAGCTCCGACAGGGCCTACGGCACAGATACGCAGTATTTT
TRBJ1-1 | TRBV11-3 | TRBD1 | NA | CASSRPTGGTEAFF | TGTGCCAGCAGCCGACCGACAGGGGGCACTGAAGCTTTCTTT
TRBJ1-1 | TRBV27 | TRBD1 | NA | CASSFTGQGRLAFF | TGTGCCAGCAGTTTCACCGGACAGGGCAGATTAGCTTTCTTT
TRBJ1-2 | TRBV10-3 | NA | once | CAISVHGDGYTF | TGTGCCATCAGCGTGCACGGGGATGGCTACACCTTC
TRBJ1-1 | TRBV6-5 | NA | NA | CASSYSAIRRDTEAFF | TGTGCCAGCAGTTACTCAGCGATTAGGAGGGACACTGAAGCTTTCTTT
TRBJ1-3 | TRBV29-1 | TRBD1 | NA | CSVSEGARGNTIYF | TGCAGCGTCTCCGAGGGGGCTCGTGGAAACACCATATATTTT
TRBJ1-5 | TRBV4-1 | NA | NA | CAGSGEVNQPQHF | TGCGCCGGCTCGGGGGAGGTGAATCAGCCCCAGCATTTT
TRBJ1-4 | TRBV6-4 | NA | NA | CASRRAYNEKLFF | TGTGCCAGCAGGAGGGCTTATAATGAAAAACTGTTTTTT
TRBJ1-2 | TRBV29-1 | NA | NA | CSVTTPWDGYTF | TGCAGCGTCACGACTCCGTGGGATGGCTACACCTTC
TRBJ2-1 | TRBV7-8 | TRBD1 | NA | CASSPDRWVFNEQFF | TGTGCCAGCAGCCCGGACAGGTGGGTTTTCAATGAGCAGTTCTTC
TRBJ1-6 | TRBV9 | NA | NA | CASSVGRSASPLHF | TGTGCCAGCAGCGTAGGGAGGAGCGCTTCACCCCTCCACTTT
TRBJ1-4 | TRBV5-1 | TRBD1 | NA | CASSPAGTVNEKLFF | TGCGCCAGCAGCCCCGCCGGGACAGTCAATGAAAAACTGTTTTTT
TRBJ1-1 | TRBV7-9 | NA | NA | CASRSQGMFTEAFF | TGTGCCAGCAGGTCACAGGGTATGTTCACTGAAGCTTTCTTT
TRBJ2-3 | TRBV30 | TRBD2 | NA | CACLAVGGSADTQYF | TGTGCCTGCCTAGCAGTGGGCGGGAGTGCAGATACGCAGTATTTT
TRBJ2-2 | TRBV19 | TRBD1 | NA | CASREQGTNTGELFF | TGTGCCAGTAGGGAACAGGGGACGAACACCGGGGAGCTGTTTTTT
TRBJ2-7 | TRBV18 | TRBD1 | NA | CASSPGQVIYEQYF | TGTGCCAGCTCACCCGGACAGGTTATCTACGAGCAGTACTTC
TRBJ1-4 | TRBV27 | NA | NA | CASRTGSYEKLFF | TGTGCCAGCAGGACAGGTTCCTACGAAAAACTGTTTTTT
TRBJ2-2 | TRBV5-4 | TRBD1 | NA | CASSVDRVTGELFF | TGTGCCAGCAGCGTCGACAGGGTCACCGGGGAGCTGTTTTTT
TRBJ1-1 | TRBV30 | TRBD1 | NA | CAWSHNRGEAFF | TGTGCCTGGAGTCACAACAGGGGGGAAGCTTTCTTT
TRBJ2-3 | TRBV2 | NA | few | CASSDRADTQYF | TGTGCCAGCAGTGACAGGGCAGATACGCAGTATTTT
TRBJ2-7 | TRBV5-1 | NA | once | CASSLGQASSYEQYF | TGCGCCAGCAGCTTGGGACAGGCGTCCTCCTACGAGCAGTACTTC
TRBJ1-5 | TRBV6-1 | TRBD1 | NA | CASSKQGAGQPQHF | TGTGCCAGCAGCAAACAGGGGGCGGGACAGCCCCAGCATTTT
TRBJ2-1 | TRBV4-3 | NA | few | CASSDRYNEQFF | TGCGCCAGCAGCGACAGATACAATGAGCAGTTCTTC